The 32 T cell receptor beta chains below all came from one sample that was sequenced in a study of blood T cell repertoires in COVID-19. Only in-frame clones appear in the TCRdb table, and some are missing; sequencing was by immunoSEQ multiplex PCR. The repertoire holds over 200,000 clones, approximately 84% seen once, with about 4.4% in the top ten. Sequenced sample: peripheral blood. These receptors were taken from a man in his fifties with active or convalescent COVID-19.

The chain has TRBV6-5 and TRBJ1-6; D uncertain. CDR1 MNHEY and CDR2 SVGAGI come from the germline V gene. V lost 6 bases and J 10 bases, leaving 19 bases between the germline ends. The CDR3 sequence is 15 residues long. DNA of the CDR3: TGTGCCAGCAGGGAGGGCTGGGGAGATTGGTCACCCCTCCACTTT. It translates to CASREGWGDWSPLHF.

This rearrangement joins TRBV15 to TRBJ2-7, with 8 bases fitting TRBD1. CDR1 and CDR2 (germline): LNHNV, YYDKDF (reference sequence). This CDR3 contains 12 residues. Germline trimming cut 5 bases from V and 13 bases from J; bases unmatched to any gene: 10. The CDR3 bases are TGTGCCACCAGCTCTACGGGCAGGGGGCAATACTTC. It translates to CATSSTGRGQYF.

The chain is built from TRBV9 and TRBJ1-1, with no clear D. This CDR3 has 13 residues. With 4 bases removed from V and 8 bases from J, the gap between germline ends came to 15 bases. From germline, CDR1 is SGDLS and CDR2 YYNGEE. The CDR3 DNA reads TGTGCCAGCAGCACCGGGATTGAGGACGAAGCTTTCTTT. Its translation is CASSTGIEDEAFF.

The V gene is TRBV28, the J gene TRBJ1-1; 10 bases are shared with TRBD1. Germline values: CDR1 MDHEN, CDR2 SYDVKM. The CDR3 has 13 residues. V shed 4 bases and J 11 bases; nucleotides not matched to a gene: 7. This chain's CDR3 is CASSSPDRGVAFF. In nucleotides, the CDR3 is TGTGCCAGCAGTTCCCCGGACAGGGGGGTGGCTTTCTTT.

This clone was counted between two and nine times. This sequence joins TRBV21-1 and TRBJ2-7; TRBD2 reflects the table's D call only, with no check against the DNA. TRBV21-1 is termed a pseudogene. The CDR3 has 14 residues. CDR3 loop: CASKGPEESYEQYF. The CDR3 nucleotides read TGTGCCAGCAAAGGCCCGGAGGAATCCTACGAGCAGTACTTC.

The chain couples TRBV21-1 to TRBJ2-3; TRBD2 is taken as the D call from the table, unchecked against the DNA. TRBV21-1 is reported as a pseudogene. The CDR3 contains 16 residues. In DNA, the CDR3 is TGTGCCAGCAGCAAAGATCGGGACTCCTGCACAGATACGCAGTATTTT. Translation gives CASSKDRDSCTDTQYF.

This clone has only one observation. The chain recombines TRBV4-2 with TRBJ1-5; a weak D match, TRBD1 (6 bases). Germline-derived CDR1 and CDR2 are LGHNA and YNFKEQ. V dropped 1 base and J dropped 1 base, with 11 bases sitting between them. The CDR3 sequence is 16 residues long. For the CDR3, the DNA is TGTGCCAGCAGCCAAGTTGGGGGCCGAAGCAATCAGCCCCAGCATTTT. It is translated as CASSQVGGRSNQPQHF.

CDR3: CASSLGQANYLGYTF. As DNA, the CDR3 is TGTGCCAGCAGCTTAGGACAGGCTAACTATCTTGGCTACACCTTC. V is TRBV11-2 and J is TRBJ1-2, with D perhaps TRBD1 (6 bases). The CDR3 extends over 15 amino acids. Trimming pared 1 base from V and 7 bases from J, leaving 16 bases between. Germline V CDR1 and CDR2: SGHAT, FQNNGV.

V is TRBV7-2 and J is TRBJ2-4; unclear D gene. The germline CDR1 and CDR2 sequences are SGHTA and FQGNSA. Trimming left V 8 bases short and J 1 base short, with 12 bases between. This CDR3 comprises 14 residues. The DNA of the CDR3 is TGTGCCAGCGGGCAGAATGGGGCCAAAAACATTCAGTACTTC. It specifies CASGQNGAKNIQYF.

The chain is built from TRBV13 and TRBJ2-7; 12 bases are a match to TRBD2. This CDR3 contains 16 residues. With 4 bases clipped from V and 2 bases from J, the junction kept 6 bases outside the gene matches. Per the germline V gene, CDR1 is PRHDT and CDR2 is FYEKMQ (reference sequence). This CDR3 reads CASSSRLAGDPYEQYF. CDR3 DNA sequence: TGTGCCAGCAGCTCCCGACTAGCGGGGGACCCCTACGAGCAGTACTTC.

The chain is built from TRBV19 and TRBJ2-3; 7 bases are a match to TRBD1. Losses at the gene ends were 9 bases for V and 10 bases for J; bases not matched to a gene: 10. There are 12 residues in the CDR3. Germline CDR1 LNHDA, CDR2 SQIVND (reference sequence). The CDR3 is CARGMTGSAQYF. CDR3 in DNA: TGTGCCAGGGGGATGACAGGGAGTGCGCAGTATTTT.

The CDR3 nucleotides read TGTGCCAGTAGTATGGAGGGTTCCTACGAGCAGTACTTC. Translated, it gives CASSMEGSYEQYF. The chain is built from TRBV19 and TRBJ2-7; D perhaps matches TRBD2 (6 bases). The germline CDR1 and CDR2 sequences are LNHDA and SQIVND (reference sequence). V dropped 3 bases and J dropped 1 base, with 7 bases sitting between them. The CDR3 has 13 amino acids.

V is TRBV6-5 and J is TRBJ2-1; D perhaps matches TRBD1 (6 bases). The CDR3 has 15 residues. Germline V CDR1 and CDR2: MNHEY, SVGAGI. Trimming cost V 0 bases and J 11 bases, with 17 bases left between them. The CDR3 DNA sequence: TGTGCCAGCAGTTACTCTACGGACAGCCTTTCGAAGCAGTTCTTC. Encoded protein: CASSYSTDSLSKQFF.

This clone was detected only once. This chain links TRBV5-4 with TRBJ1-4, with TRBD1 identical over 8 bases. The germline V gene has CDR1 SGHNT and CDR2 YYREEE (reference sequence). With V trimmed by 3 bases and J by 3 bases, 1 base remained unmatched. This CDR3 comprises 14 residues. CDR3 protein: CASSSGQANEKLFF. CDR3 nucleotides: TGTGCCAGCAGCTCGGGACAGGCTAATGAAAAACTGTTTTTT.

A few counts support this clone. The genes are TRBV11-3 and TRBJ2-5; TRBD1 aligns across 7 bases. The CDR3 sequence is 15 residues long. After removal of 5 bases from V and 5 bases from J, the junction contained 11 bases not matched to a gene. From germline, CDR1 is SGHNT and CDR2 YENEEA. CDR3 bases: TGTGCCAGCAGCCCAACAGGGGCCCTTGGGGAGACCCAGTACTTC. Amino acids: CASSPTGALGETQYF.

This clone was found once. The chain joins TRBV14 to TRBJ2-7; 7 nucleotides match TRBD1. Losses at the gene ends were 3 bases for V and 7 bases for J; bases not matched to a gene: 9. Germline CDR1 reads SGHDN; CDR2 reads FVKESK. The CDR3 covers 14 residues. The CDR3 region is CASSQPGQLREQYF. The CDR3 DNA reads as TGTGCCAGCAGCCAGCCGGGACAGCTGAGGGAGCAGTACTTC.

The CDR3 bases are TGCAGTGCTAGACAGGCAAATGCTTTCTTT. This codes for CSARQANAFF. This sequence joins TRBV20-1 and TRBJ1-1; D is undetermined. This CDR3 has 10 residues. V was cut by 2 bases and J by 11 bases, with 9 bases left in between. Germline V gives CDR1 DFQATT, CDR2 SNEGSKA (reference sequence).

The genes are TRBV20-1 and TRBJ2-3, with 8 bases identical to TRBD1. The germline V gene has CDR1 DFQATT and CDR2 SNEGSKA (reference sequence). This CDR3 is built from 12 residues. Trimming at V came to 4 bases and at J to 5 bases, leaving 2 bases not matched to a gene. In nucleotides, the CDR3 is TGCAGTGCTATTGACAGGGGAGATACGCAGTATTTT. It is translated as CSAIDRGDTQYF.

This chain uses TRBV7-9 with TRBJ1-5, with D perhaps matching TRBD1 (5 bases). Germline V gene data show CDR1 as SEHNR and CDR2 as FQNEAQ (reference sequence). V dropped 0 bases and J dropped 8 bases, with 5 bases sitting between them. CDR3 length: 12 residues. CDR3 amino acids: CASSLAGEPQHF. The CDR3 DNA reads TGTGCCAGCAGCTTAGCAGGGGAGCCCCAGCATTTT.

The rearrangement links TRBV18 to TRBJ2-7, with D tentatively TRBD2 (6 bases). Germline loops: CDR1 KGHSH, CDR2 LQKENI. Trimming cost V 6 bases and J 4 bases, with 19 bases left between them. The CDR3 loop spans 15 amino acids. This CDR3 reads CASSPGGAGIYEQYF. The CDR3 coding sequence is TGTGCCAGCTCCCCCGGTGGTGCGGGGATATACGAGCAGTACTTC.

This clone was recorded only once. This chain uses TRBV7-9 with TRBJ1-6; weak D call: TRBD1 (5 bases). This CDR3 spans 15 amino acids. Germline lookup yields CDR1 SEHNR and CDR2 FQNEAQ (reference sequence). The V end lost 5 bases, the J end lost 0 bases, and 8 bases lay between the germline ends. The CDR3 loop is CASSPDSSYNSPLHF. The CDR3 DNA reads TGTGCCAGCAGCCCCGACAGCTCCTATAATTCACCCCTCCACTTT.

The count of this clone is one. The chain joins TRBV3-1 (or the pseudogene TRBV3-2) to TRBJ2-5; D perhaps matches TRBD1 (7 bases). The V end lost 0 bases, the J end lost 4 bases, and 15 bases lay between the germline ends. The CDR3 totals 16 residues. The germline gives CDR1 LGHDT, CDR2 YNNKEL (reference sequence). This chain's CDR3 is CASSQEWMQGGETQYF. CDR3 DNA: TGTGCCAGCAGCCAAGAATGGATGCAGGGGGGAGAGACCCAGTACTTC.

This chain joins TRBV15 and TRBJ2-3; TRBD2 agrees at 7 bases. CDR3 size: 15 residues. Germline V lookup: CDR1 LNHNV, CDR2 YYDKDF (reference sequence). V lost 3 bases, J lost 6 bases, and 9 bases stayed unmatched. The CDR3: CATSRGGTGPDTQYF. DNA of the CDR3: TGTGCCACCAGCAGGGGGGGGACCGGTCCTGATACGCAGTATTTT.

V and J are TRBV30 and TRBJ1-2; 7 nucleotides match TRBD1. CDR1 and CDR2 (germline): GTSNPN, SVGIG (reference sequence). The CDR3 has 14 amino acids. With V trimmed by 3 bases and J by 5 bases, 9 bases remained unmatched. The CDR3 nucleotides are TGTGCCTGGAGCGACAGGGTATCCGGTTATGGCTACACCTTC. It specifies CAWSDRVSGYGYTF. The whole variable domain, filled in from reference TRBV30 and TRBJ1-2, reads SQTIHQWPATLVQPVGSPLSLECTVEGTSNPNLYWYRQAAGRGLQLLFYSVGIGQISSEVPQNLSASRPQDRQFILSSKKLLLSDSGFYLCAWSDRVSGYGYTFGSGTRLTVV.

In DNA form, the CDR3 reads TGTGCCAGCAGCGTAGACCCAGGGGCTTGGTACGAGCAGTACTTC. Translating it yields CASSVDPGAWYEQYF. The rearrangement links TRBV9 to TRBJ2-7; TRBD1 might be the D (6 bases). The CDR3 has 15 residues. The germline V gene has CDR1 SGDLS and CDR2 YYNGEE. Between the trimmed V and J ends, which lost 0 bases and 4 bases, there was a span of 14 bases.

The J gene is TRBJ2-3, the V gene TRBV9, with TRBD2 matching over 7 bases. Germline CDR1 and CDR2: SGDLS and YYNGEE. Trimming cost V 0 bases and J 1 base; bases outside gene matches: 5. CDR3 length: 16 amino acids. CDR3 nucleotides: TGTGCCAGCAGCGTAGCCCACGCGGGGGGCACAGATACGCAGTATTTT. This gives the protein CASSVAHAGGTDTQYF.

The chain links TRBV10-3 to TRBJ2-1, with D perhaps matching TRBD2 (5 bases). CDR1 and CDR2 from the germline V gene are ENHRY and SYGVKD. The V end was cut by 0 bases, the J end by 0 bases, with 9 bases between. This CDR3 spans 16 amino acids. The CDR3, as DNA: TGTGCCATCAGTGAGTCTGGGGAGAGCTCCTACAATGAGCAGTTCTTC. Protein sequence: CAISESGESSYNEQFF.

DNA of the CDR3: TGTGCCAGCAGCCGTCGTGGCACAGATACGCAGTATTTT. Its translation: CASSRRGTDTQYF. J is TRBJ2-3 and V is TRBV3-1 (or the pseudogene TRBV3-2); D unclear. Germline assignment: CDR1 LGHDT and CDR2 YNNKEL (reference sequence). V lost 4 bases and J lost 1, with 6 bases in between. This CDR3 comprises 13 residues.

The rearrangement links TRBV27 to TRBJ1-1; D perhaps matches TRBD1 (5 bases). Per germline, CDR1 MNHEY and CDR2 SMNVEV (reference sequence). V was trimmed by 8 bases and J by 0 bases, leaving 10 bases between them. The CDR3 totals 13 residues. For the CDR3, the DNA is TGTGCCAGCCAGGGTCTACTGAACACTGAAGCTTTCTTT. Translated: CASQGLLNTEAFF.

The chain employs TRBV19 and TRBJ2-2; 12 nucleotides match TRBD2. CDR3 length: 18 residues. Germline V CDR1 and CDR2: LNHDA, SQIVND (reference sequence). The trim removed 2 bases at V and 0 bases at J, leaving 4 bases unmatched. CDR3 region: CASSILASGGANTGELFF. CDR3 in DNA: TGTGCCAGTAGTATATTGGCTAGCGGGGGGGCGAACACCGGGGAGCTGTTTTTT. Complete variable domain (other parts from reference TRBV19 and TRBJ2-2): DGGITQSPKYLFRKEGQNVTLSCEQNLNHDAMYWYRQDPGQGLRLIYYSQIVNDFQKGDIAEGYSVSREKKESFPLTVTSAQKNPTAFYLCASSILASGGANTGELFFGEGSRLTVL.

This rearrangement joins TRBV7-8 to TRBJ1-1; D is unclear. V was shortened by 5 bases and J by 4 bases, with 8 bases between the two germline ends. There are 12 residues in the CDR3. Looked up from germline, CDR1 is SGHVS and CDR2 is FQNEAQ. The CDR3 nucleotides read TGTGCCAGCAGCCCATTCCCCACTGAAGCTTTCTTT. Translation: CASSPFPTEAFF. The full variable domain, with the rest looked up from reference TRBV7-8 and TRBJ1-1, is GAGVSQSPRYKVAKRGQDVALRCDPISGHVSLFWYQQALGQGPEFLTYFQNEAQLDKSGLPSDRFFAERPEGSVSTLKIQRTQQEDSAVYLCASSPFPTEAFFGQGTRLTVV.

CDR3 in DNA: TGTGCCAGCAGCACTTCTAGCGGCCATAATTCACCCCTCCACTTT. Its translation is CASSTSSGHNSPLHF. V usage is TRBV13 and J usage is TRBJ1-6; D is uncertain. This CDR3 region has 15 residues. The ends were cut back, 5 bases at V and 5 bases at J, with 13 bases in the middle. CDR1 is PRHDT and CDR2 is FYEKMQ in the germline V gene (reference sequence). The full variable domain, rest sourced from reference TRBV13 and TRBJ1-6, is AAGVIQSPRHLIKEKRETATLKCYPIPRHDTVYWYQQGPGQDPQFLISFYEKMQSDKGSIPDRFSAQQFSDYHSELNMSSLELGDSALYFCASSTSSGHNSPLHFGNGTRLTVT.